These 28 T cell receptor beta chains share one sample of origin, sequenced in a study of blood T cell repertoires in COVID-19. Profiling relied on immunoSEQ multiplex PCR, and the TCRdb table lists in-frame clones only, not all of them. Seen here are over 85,000 clones, 91% observed once, and the top ten hold approximately 2.3%. Specimen: peripheral blood. The source is a human donor with active COVID-19. The donor label of this sample is uncertain.

This chain uses TRBV7-2 with TRBJ1-1; 7 bases map to TRBD1. Trimming took 0 bases from V and 6 from J; bases not matched to a gene: 7. The CDR3 extends over 15 amino acids. The germline gives CDR1 SGHTA, CDR2 FQGNSA. This chain's CDR3 is CASSLAGWTGAEAFF. In DNA form, the CDR3 reads TGTGCCAGCAGCTTAGCCGGGTGGACAGGAGCTGAAGCTTTCTTT.

This sequence joins TRBV2 and TRBJ2-1; D is perhaps TRBD1 (6 bases). CDR1 and CDR2 from the germline V gene are SNHLY and FYNNEI. Trimming removed 2 bases at V and 9 bases at J, with 20 bases between. The CDR3 is 16 amino acids. CDR3 nucleotide sequence: TGTGCCAGCAGTGAATATAAGGCAGGGGTACGGGCTGAGCAGTTCTTC. Its protein is CASSEYKAGVRAEQFF.

This clone was picked up one time. The J gene is TRBJ2-5, the V gene TRBV7-2; TRBD2 matches at 10 bases. The length of the CDR3 is 17 residues. CDR1 SGHTA and CDR2 FQGNSA come from the germline V gene. J gave up 0 bases and V 2 bases, and 6 bases lay outside the gene matches. The CDR3 loop reads CASSLRTSGANQETQYF. The CDR3 bases are TGTGCCAGCAGCTTACGAACTAGCGGGGCCAACCAAGAGACCCAGTACTTC. The full variable domain, completed using reference TRBV7-2 and TRBJ2-5, is GAGVSQSPSNKVTEKGKDVELRCDPISGHTALYWYRQSLGQGLEFLIYFQGNSAPDKSGLPSDRFSAERTGGSVSTLTIQRTQQEDSAVYLCASSLRTSGANQETQYFGPGTRLLVL.

The rearrangement links TRBV19 to TRBJ1-5; possible D gene TRBD1, 5 bases. There are 15 residues in the CDR3. Trimming cost V 7 bases and J 5 bases, with 18 bases left between them. Germline V CDR1 and CDR2: LNHDA, SQIVND (reference sequence). CDR3 nucleotides: TGTGCCAGTATGGGGTGGAGGGGTGAGCATCAGCCCCAGCATTTT. This sequence encodes CASMGWRGEHQPQHF.

The chain combines TRBV5-7 with TRBJ2-7; a possible D gene is TRBD2 (5 bases). TRBV5-7 is reported as an ORF; its role is uncertain. The CDR3 is 12 residues long. Trimming stripped 2 bases from V and 3 bases from J, with 6 bases between. Here the CDR3 DNA reads TGTGCCAGCAGCTTAACTAGCTACGAGCAGTACTTC. As protein: CASSLTSYEQYF.

This chain uses TRBV9 with TRBJ2-3, with TRBD2 matching 12 bases. The CDR3 is 18 amino acids. CDR1 SGDLS and CDR2 YYNGEE come from the germline V gene. Trimming removed 0 bases from V and 5 bases from J; junction bases left unmatched: 10. CDR3 region: CASSVGASGGAVKDTQYF. The DNA for the CDR3 is TGTGCCAGCAGCGTAGGGGCTAGCGGGGGGGCGGTGAAAGATACGCAGTATTTT.

This clone is a singleton in its sample. The chain recombines TRBV9 with TRBJ2-3; 8 bases are a match to TRBD2. The CDR3 is 15 residues long. The junction had 4 bases not matched to a gene; V was cut back by 0 bases and J by 4 bases. CDR1 and CDR2 (germline): SGDLS, YYNGEE. In DNA form, the CDR3 reads TGTGCCAGCAGCGTAGAACACGGGGGGGCAGATACGCAGTATTTT. Residues: CASSVEHGGADTQYF.

Only one count was recorded for this clone. The V gene is TRBV19, the J gene TRBJ1-2, with D possibly being TRBD1 (5 bases). V was shortened by 5 bases and J by 4 bases, with 17 bases between the two germline ends. The germline V gene has CDR1 LNHDA and CDR2 SQIVND (reference sequence). The length of the CDR3 is 15 residues. As DNA, the CDR3 is TGTGCCAGTAGTCCGACCCTGACAGTCAGCTATGGCTACACCTTC. This codes for CASSPTLTVSYGYTF.

The CDR3 DNA reads TGTGCCAGCAGCTTAGGGTGGCTACAGGGAGCCGAGCAGTACTTC. Residues: CASSLGWLQGAEQYF. The chain is built from TRBV7-2 and TRBJ2-7, with a tentative D call TRBD1 (6 bases). The CDR3 extends over 15 amino acids. Germline V lookup: CDR1 SGHTA, CDR2 FQGNSA. The V end was cut by 1 base, the J end by 6 bases, with 16 bases between.

The V call is TRBV10-3, the J call TRBJ1-5; 7 nucleotides match TRBD1. V gave up 0 bases and J gave up 2 bases; unmatched junction bases: 1. CDR3 size: 15 residues. Germline V gives CDR1 ENHRY, CDR2 SYGVKD. The CDR3, as DNA: TGTGCCATCAGTGAGTCAGGACAGGGCAATCAGCCCCAGCATTTT. Its protein is CAISESGQGNQPQHF.

The rearrangement joins TRBV4-2 to TRBJ1-6; 8 bases align to TRBD1. V trimming: 0 bases; J trimming: 7 bases; junction bases outside the gene matches: 2. Germline CDR1 reads LGHNA; CDR2 reads YNFKEQ. The CDR3 consists of 15 residues. Here the CDR3 DNA reads TGTGCCAGCAGCCAAGAAGGGACAGGCAATTCACCCCTCCACTTT. It translates to CASSQEGTGNSPLHF.

The rearrangement joins TRBV5-4 to TRBJ2-2; 7 bases are shared with TRBD2. The germline V gene has CDR1 SGHNT and CDR2 YYREEE (reference sequence). V was clipped by 5 bases and J by 8 bases; unmatched bases: 12. This CDR3 region has 15 residues. DNA of the CDR3: TGTGCCAGCAGTCCCGTCCTAGCGGAAGGGGGGGAGCTGTTTTTT. Residues: CASSPVLAEGGELFF. The full variable domain, completed using reference TRBV5-4 and TRBJ2-2, is ETGVTQSPTHLIKTRGQQVTLRCSSQSGHNTVSWYQQALGQGPQFIFQYYREEENGRGNFPPRFSGLQFPNYSSELNVNALELDDSALYLCASSPVLAEGGELFFGEGSRLTVL.

V gene TRBV5-4 combines with J gene TRBJ2-2; TRBD1 might be the D (6 bases). Germline V lookup: CDR1 SGHNT, CDR2 YYREEE (reference sequence). V was cut by 2 bases and J by 1 base, with 9 bases left in between. This CDR3 has 15 amino acids. In DNA form, the CDR3 reads TGTGCCAGCAGCTTCATACAGGGGAACACCGGGGAGCTGTTTTTT. Protein: CASSFIQGNTGELFF.

This chain links TRBV9 with TRBJ2-6; tentative D call: TRBD1 (6 bases). The V and J ends lost 1 base and 4 bases respectively, with 21 bases between them. The CDR3 extends over 19 amino acids. Germline CDR1 reads SGDLS; CDR2 reads YYNGEE. The chain's CDR3 is CASSVRSWGQLQGANVLTF. The CDR3 coding sequence is TGTGCCAGCAGCGTAAGGTCCTGGGGGCAGCTGCAAGGGGCCAACGTCCTGACTTTC.

The chain links TRBV24-1 to TRBJ1-2; 8 positions agree with TRBD1. The CDR3 has 20 residues. Trimming took 3 bases from V and 3 from J; bases not matched to a gene: 20. Germline-derived CDR1 and CDR2 are KGHDR and SFDVKD. CDR3 in amino acids: CATSDPLFYLTGGKDYGYTF. The CDR3, as DNA: TGTGCCACCAGTGATCCTCTCTTCTACTTAACAGGGGGGAAGGACTATGGCTACACCTTC.

This chain connects TRBV10-2 to TRBJ1-3, with 7 bases that match TRBD1. With V trimmed by 6 bases and J by 4 bases, 9 bases remained unmatched. CDR1 WSHSY and CDR2 SAAADI come from the germline V gene. The CDR3 has 15 amino acids. CDR3 sequence: CASRDSQGTGNTIYF. In DNA form, the CDR3 reads TGCGCCAGCAGGGACTCACAGGGGACCGGAAACACCATATATTTT.

The gene calls are TRBV5-1 and TRBJ1-3; D is perhaps TRBD1 (6 bases). The CDR3 consists of 16 residues. Trimming removed 4 bases from V and 0 bases from J, with 14 bases in between. Per germline, CDR1 SGHRS and CDR2 YFSETQ. CDR3 nucleotides: TGCGCCAGCAGCCACTATACAGGGTTCTCTGGAAACACCATATATTTT. This encodes CASSHYTGFSGNTIYF.

The chain is built from TRBV9 and TRBJ1-1; 7 positions agree with TRBD1. The germline V gene encodes CDR1 SGDLS and CDR2 YYNGEE. The CDR3 length is 14 residues. Trimming removed 4 bases from V and 8 bases from J; junction bases left unmatched: 11. The CDR3 region is CASSPGGDSAEAFF. In nucleotides, the CDR3 is TGTGCCAGCAGCCCAGGAGGGGACAGTGCAGAAGCTTTCTTT. Full variable domain (outside the CDR3, taken from reference TRBV9 and TRBJ1-1): DSGVTQTPKHLITATGQRVTLRCSPRSGDLSVYWYQQSLDQGLQFLIQYYNGEERAKGNILERFSAQQFPDLHSELNLSSLELGDSALYFCASSPGGDSAEAFFGQGTRLTVV.

This clone was counted a single time. CDR3 region: CASSGFLSYNEQFF. The CDR3 nucleotides are TGTGCCAGCAGCGGGTTTTTGTCCTACAATGAGCAGTTCTTC. The genes are TRBV25-1 and TRBJ2-1; D gene uncertain. The CDR3 totals 14 residues. V lost 6 bases to trimming and J lost 1 base, with 10 bases between them. The germline V gene has CDR1 MGHDK and CDR2 SYGVNS.

The V call is TRBV7-9, the J call TRBJ2-3; the match to TRBD1 covers 7 bases. Trimming at V came to 9 bases and at J to 4 bases, leaving 10 bases not matched to a gene. Germline assignment: CDR1 SEHNR and CDR2 FQNEAQ (reference sequence). There are 14 residues in the CDR3. The CDR3 sequence: CASTEGAEADTQYF. The CDR3, as DNA: TGTGCCAGTACCGAGGGGGCGGAGGCAGATACGCAGTATTTT. The full variable domain, its missing parts supplied by reference TRBV7-9 and TRBJ2-3, is DTGVSQNPRHKITKRGQNVTFRCDPISEHNRLYWYRQTLGQGPEFLTYFQNEAQLEKSRLLSDRFSAERPKGSFSTLEIQRTEQGDSAMYLCASTEGAEADTQYFGPGTRLTVL.

This rearrangement joins TRBV6-1 to TRBJ2-3; 7 bases fit TRBD1. From germline, CDR1 is MNHNS and CDR2 SASEGT. The V and J ends lost 2 bases and 2 bases, in that order; junction bases with no gene match: 4. The CDR3 spans 15 residues. The CDR3 protein is CASSEIGGYTDTQYF. CDR3 DNA: TGTGCCAGCAGTGAAATAGGGGGCTACACAGATACGCAGTATTTT.

The genes are TRBV9 and TRBJ2-1; 8 positions agree with TRBD1. The germline V gene encodes CDR1 SGDLS and CDR2 YYNGEE. J gave up 3 bases and V 0 bases, and 8 bases lay outside the gene matches. This CDR3 is 17 amino acids long. The CDR3 loop reads CASSVATQGAFYNEQFF. The CDR3 coding sequence is TGTGCCAGCAGCGTAGCTACCCAGGGGGCTTTCTACAATGAGCAGTTCTTC.

The chain links TRBV19 to TRBJ2-5; TRBD1 might be the D (5 bases). In germline, CDR1 is LNHDA, CDR2 SQIVND (reference sequence). This CDR3 spans 17 amino acids. V was trimmed by 1 base and J by 2 bases, leaving 17 bases between them. Written as DNA, the CDR3 is TGTGCCAGTAGTATAGCGGTGGGGCAGGCCGCTCAAGAGACCCAGTACTTC. Protein: CASSIAVGQAAQETQYF.

The gene calls are TRBV7-8 and TRBJ2-3; 8 bases match TRBD2. The V segment lost 2 bases and the J segment 3 bases; nucleotides outside the gene matches: 7. This CDR3 is 16 amino acids long. Germline CDR1 and CDR2: SGHVS and FQNEAQ. CDR3 nucleotides: TGTGCCAGCAGCTTAAGGAGCGGGGGTTGGACAGATACGCAGTATTTT. Protein sequence: CASSLRSGGWTDTQYF.

V gene TRBV28 combines with J gene TRBJ2-3, with 8 bases matching TRBD2. The CDR3 runs to 17 residues. The V gene's germline CDR1 is MDHEN and CDR2 SYDVKM. V dropped 5 bases and J dropped 4; count of bases not matched to a gene: 14. The CDR3: CASSPHEGSGVADTQYF. In DNA, the CDR3 is TGTGCCAGCAGTCCTCACGAGGGTAGCGGGGTAGCAGATACGCAGTATTTT.

In regard to this clone: The sample carries other DNA sequences with the same CDR3. The V gene is TRBV7-9, the J gene TRBJ2-3, with TRBD2 matching 8 bases. The CDR3 spans 14 residues. J lost 1 base, V lost 5 bases, and 2 bases had no gene match. CDR1 is SEHNR and CDR2 is FQNEAQ in the germline V gene (reference sequence). The CDR3 reads CASSRSGGTDTQYF. The CDR3 DNA follows: TGTGCCAGCAGCCGTAGCGGGGGCACAGATACGCAGTATTTT.

This clone was counted only a few times. This chain connects TRBV7-8 to TRBJ1-5; D call uncertain. V gave up 4 bases and J gave up 2 bases, with 15 bases separating them. This CDR3 region has 16 residues. Per the germline V gene, CDR1 is SGHVS and CDR2 is FQNEAQ. The CDR3 DNA follows: TGTGCCAGCAGCTCCTCCGGGGTGATGGGCAATCAGCCCCAGCATTTT. Amino acid sequence: CASSSSGVMGNQPQHF.

The CDR3 sequence: CASSQGQGTSTDTQYF. CDR3 nucleotide sequence: TGCGCCAGCAGCCAAGGACAGGGGACCAGCACAGATACGCAGTATTTT. This chain uses TRBV4-1 with TRBJ2-3, with 8 positions matching TRBD1. CDR3 length: 16 amino acids. The germline V gene encodes CDR1 MGHRA and CDR2 YSYEKL. V was clipped by 1 base and J by 0 bases; unmatched bases: 3.